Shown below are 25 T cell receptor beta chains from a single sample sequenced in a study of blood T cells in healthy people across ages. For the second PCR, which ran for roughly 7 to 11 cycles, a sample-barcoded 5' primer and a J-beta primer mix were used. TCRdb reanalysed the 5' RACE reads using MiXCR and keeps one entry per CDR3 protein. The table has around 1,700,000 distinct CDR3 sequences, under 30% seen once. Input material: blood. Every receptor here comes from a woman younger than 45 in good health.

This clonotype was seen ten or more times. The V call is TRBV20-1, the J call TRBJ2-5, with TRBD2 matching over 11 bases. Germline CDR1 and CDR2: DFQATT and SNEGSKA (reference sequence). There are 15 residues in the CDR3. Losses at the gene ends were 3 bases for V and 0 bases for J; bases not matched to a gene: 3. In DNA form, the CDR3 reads TGCAGTGCTAGCACTAGCGGGGGCTACCAAGAGACCCAGTACTTC. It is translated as CSASTSGGYQETQYF.

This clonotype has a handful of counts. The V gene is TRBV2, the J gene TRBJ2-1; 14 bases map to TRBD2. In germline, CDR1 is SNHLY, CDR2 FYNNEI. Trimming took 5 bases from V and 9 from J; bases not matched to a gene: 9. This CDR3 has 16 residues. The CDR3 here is CASSPGLAGAWGEQFF. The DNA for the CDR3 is TGTGCCAGCAGTCCGGGACTAGCGGGAGCTTGGGGTGAGCAGTTCTTC.

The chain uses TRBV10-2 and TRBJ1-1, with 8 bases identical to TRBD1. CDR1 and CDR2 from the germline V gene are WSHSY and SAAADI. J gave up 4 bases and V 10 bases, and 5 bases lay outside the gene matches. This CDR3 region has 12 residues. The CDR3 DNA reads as TGCGCCACCGGACAGGGAGCCACTGAAGCTTTCTTT. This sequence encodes CATGQGATEAFF.

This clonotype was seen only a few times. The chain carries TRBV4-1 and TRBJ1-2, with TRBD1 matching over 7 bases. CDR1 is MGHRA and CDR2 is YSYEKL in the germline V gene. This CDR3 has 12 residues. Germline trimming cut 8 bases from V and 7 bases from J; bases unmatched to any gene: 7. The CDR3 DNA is TGCGCCAGCCTAAAGACAGGGTCTGGCTACACCTTC. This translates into CASLKTGSGYTF.

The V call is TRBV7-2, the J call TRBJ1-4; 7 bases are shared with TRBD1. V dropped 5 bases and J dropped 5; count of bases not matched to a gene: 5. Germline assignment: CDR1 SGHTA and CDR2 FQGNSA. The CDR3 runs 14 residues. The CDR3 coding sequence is TGTGCCAGCAGCACACAGGGGTTGAATGAAAAACTGTTTTTT. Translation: CASSTQGLNEKLFF.

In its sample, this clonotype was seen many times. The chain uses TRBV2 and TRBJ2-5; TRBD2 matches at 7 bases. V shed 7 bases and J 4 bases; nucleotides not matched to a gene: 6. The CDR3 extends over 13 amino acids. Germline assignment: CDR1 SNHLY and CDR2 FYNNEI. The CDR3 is CASIVTGGETQYF. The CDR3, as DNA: TGTGCCAGCATCGTGACGGGGGGAGAGACCCAGTACTTC.

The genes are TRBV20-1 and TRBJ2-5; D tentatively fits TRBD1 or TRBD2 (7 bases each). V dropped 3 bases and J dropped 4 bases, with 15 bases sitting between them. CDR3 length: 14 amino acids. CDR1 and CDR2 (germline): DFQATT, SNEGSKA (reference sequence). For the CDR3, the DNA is TGCAGTGCTAGGGGAGGGGGCGGGAGAGAGACCCAGTACTTC. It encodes CSARGGGGRETQYF.

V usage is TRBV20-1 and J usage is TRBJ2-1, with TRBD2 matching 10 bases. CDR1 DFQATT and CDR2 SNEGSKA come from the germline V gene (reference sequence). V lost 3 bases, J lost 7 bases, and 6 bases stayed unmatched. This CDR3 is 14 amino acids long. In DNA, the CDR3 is TGCAGTGCTAGGAGCGGGGGGGGCGCAAATGAGCAGTTCTTC. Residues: CSARSGGGANEQFF.

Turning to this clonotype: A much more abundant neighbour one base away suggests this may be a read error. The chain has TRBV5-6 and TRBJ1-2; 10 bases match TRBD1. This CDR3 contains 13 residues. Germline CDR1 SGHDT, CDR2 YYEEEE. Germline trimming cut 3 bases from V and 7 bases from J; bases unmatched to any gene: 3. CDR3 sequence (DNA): TGTGCCAGCAGCTCGACAGGGGGCCGTGGCTACACCTTC. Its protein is CASSSTGGRGYTF.

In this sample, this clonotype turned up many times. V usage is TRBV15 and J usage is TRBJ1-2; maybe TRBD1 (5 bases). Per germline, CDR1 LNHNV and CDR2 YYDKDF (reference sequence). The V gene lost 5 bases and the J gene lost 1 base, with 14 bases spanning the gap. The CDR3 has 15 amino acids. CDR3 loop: CATSRGTELNYGYTF. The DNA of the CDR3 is TGTGCCACCAGCCGAGGGACGGAGCTTAACTATGGCTACACCTTC.

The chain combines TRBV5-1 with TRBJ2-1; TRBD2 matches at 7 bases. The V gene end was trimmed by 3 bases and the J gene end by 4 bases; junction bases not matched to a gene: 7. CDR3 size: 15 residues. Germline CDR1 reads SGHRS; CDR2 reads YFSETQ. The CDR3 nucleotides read TGCGCCAGCAGCTGGGGACTAACGCGATACAATGAGCAGTTCTTC. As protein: CASSWGLTRYNEQFF.

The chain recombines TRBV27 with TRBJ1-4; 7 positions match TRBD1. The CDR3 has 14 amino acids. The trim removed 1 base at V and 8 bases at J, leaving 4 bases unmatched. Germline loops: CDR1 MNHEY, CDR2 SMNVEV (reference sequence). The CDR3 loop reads CASSLLTGKEKLFF. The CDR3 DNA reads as TGTGCCAGCAGTTTATTGACAGGGAAAGAAAAACTGTTTTTT.

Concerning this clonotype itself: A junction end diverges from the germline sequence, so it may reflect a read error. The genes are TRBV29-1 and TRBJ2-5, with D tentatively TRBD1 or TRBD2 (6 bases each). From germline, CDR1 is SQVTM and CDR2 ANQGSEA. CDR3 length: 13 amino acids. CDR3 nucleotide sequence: TGCAGCGTTGAAGGCCCAGGGGAGGAGACCCGGTACTTC. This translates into CSVEGPGEETRYF. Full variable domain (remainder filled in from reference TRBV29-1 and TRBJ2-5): SAVISQKPSRDICQRGTSLTIQCQVDSQVTMMFWYRQQPGQSLTLIATANQGSEATYESGFVIDKFPISRPNLTFSTLTVSNMSPEDSSIYLCSVEGPGEETRYFGPGTRLLVL.

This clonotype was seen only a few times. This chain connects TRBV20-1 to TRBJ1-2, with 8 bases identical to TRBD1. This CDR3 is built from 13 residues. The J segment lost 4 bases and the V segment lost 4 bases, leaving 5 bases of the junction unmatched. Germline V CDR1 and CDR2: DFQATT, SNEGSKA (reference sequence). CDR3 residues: CSAISGTGYGYTF. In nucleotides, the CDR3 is TGCAGTGCTATCTCCGGGACAGGCTATGGCTACACCTTC.

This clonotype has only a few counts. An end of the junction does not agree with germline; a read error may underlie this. CDR3 sequence: CAISFGQGSVEQYF. In DNA, the CDR3 is TGTGCCATCAGTTTCGGACAGGGGAGTGTCGAGCAGTACTTC. The chain recombines TRBV6-5 with TRBJ2-4, with 9 bases identical to TRBD1. The J call may be incorrect, as the DNA end agrees better with TRBJ2-7. Germline assignment: CDR1 MNHEY and CDR2 SVGAGI. The CDR3 totals 14 residues.

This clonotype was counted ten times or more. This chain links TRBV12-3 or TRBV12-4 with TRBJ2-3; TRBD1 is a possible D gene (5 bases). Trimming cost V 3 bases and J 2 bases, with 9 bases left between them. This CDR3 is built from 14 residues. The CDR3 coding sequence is TGTGCCAGCAGTTTCTACAGGACCACAGATACGCAGTATTTT. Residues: CASSFYRTTDTQYF.

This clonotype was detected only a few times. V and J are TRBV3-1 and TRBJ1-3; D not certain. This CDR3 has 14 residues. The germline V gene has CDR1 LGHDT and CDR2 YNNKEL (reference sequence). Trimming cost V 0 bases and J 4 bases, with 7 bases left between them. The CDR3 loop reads CASSQEGFGNTIYF. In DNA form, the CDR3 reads TGTGCCAGCAGCCAAGAGGGCTTCGGAAACACCATATATTTT.

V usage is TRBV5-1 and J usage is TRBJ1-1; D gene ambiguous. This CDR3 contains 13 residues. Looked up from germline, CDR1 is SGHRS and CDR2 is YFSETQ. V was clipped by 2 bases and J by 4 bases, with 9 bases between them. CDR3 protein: CASSFHQSTEAFF. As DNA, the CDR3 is TGCGCCAGCAGCTTTCATCAGAGCACTGAAGCTTTCTTT.

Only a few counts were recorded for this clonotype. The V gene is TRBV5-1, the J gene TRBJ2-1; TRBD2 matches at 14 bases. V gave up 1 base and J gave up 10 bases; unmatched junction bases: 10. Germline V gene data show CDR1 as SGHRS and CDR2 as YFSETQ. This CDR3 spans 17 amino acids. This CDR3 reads CASSLRLAGGPQGEQFF. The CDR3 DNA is TGCGCCAGCAGCTTGAGACTAGCGGGAGGGCCGCAAGGCGAGCAGTTCTTC.

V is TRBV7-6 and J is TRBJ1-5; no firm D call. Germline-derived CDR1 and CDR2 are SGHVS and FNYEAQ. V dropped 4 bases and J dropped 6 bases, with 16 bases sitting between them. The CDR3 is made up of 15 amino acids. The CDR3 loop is CASSYDNSGGQPQHF. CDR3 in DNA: TGTGCCAGCAGCTACGACAATTCGGGAGGTCAGCCCCAGCATTTT.

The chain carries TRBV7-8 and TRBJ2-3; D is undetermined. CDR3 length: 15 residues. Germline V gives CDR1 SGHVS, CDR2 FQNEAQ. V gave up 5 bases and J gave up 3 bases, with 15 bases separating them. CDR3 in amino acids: CASSEWSGRTDTQYF. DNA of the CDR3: TGTGCCAGCAGCGAATGGTCCGGCCGTACAGATACGCAGTATTTT.

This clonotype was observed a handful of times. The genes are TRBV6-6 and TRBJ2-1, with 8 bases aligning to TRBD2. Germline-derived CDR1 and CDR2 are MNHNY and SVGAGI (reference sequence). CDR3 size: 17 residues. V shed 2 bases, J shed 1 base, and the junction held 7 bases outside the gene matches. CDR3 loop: CASSYGSAGGSYNEQFF. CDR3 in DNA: TGTGCCAGCAGTTACGGGTCCGCGGGGGGATCCTACAATGAGCAGTTCTTC.

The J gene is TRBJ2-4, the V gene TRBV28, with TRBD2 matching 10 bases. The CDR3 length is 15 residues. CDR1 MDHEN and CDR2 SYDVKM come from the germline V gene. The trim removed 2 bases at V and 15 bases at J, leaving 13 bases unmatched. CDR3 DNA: TGTGCCAGCAGTTTAGTAACTAGCGGGACCAACGAGCGGTACTTC. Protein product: CASSLVTSGTNERYF.

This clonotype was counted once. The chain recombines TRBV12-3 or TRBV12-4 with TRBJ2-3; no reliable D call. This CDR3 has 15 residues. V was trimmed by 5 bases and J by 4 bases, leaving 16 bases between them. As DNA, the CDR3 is TGTGCCAGCAGTCAATCCGGCGTAAGTTCAGATACGCAGTATTTT. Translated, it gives CASSQSGVSSDTQYF.

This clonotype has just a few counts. The CDR3, as DNA: TGCAGCGTTCAATACAGGGAGTCTGAAGCTTTCTTT. Translated: CSVQYRESEAFF. The genes are TRBV29-1 and TRBJ1-1; D might be TRBD1 (6 bases). This CDR3 is built from 12 residues. Trimming removed 5 bases from V and 6 bases from J, with 13 bases in between. Germline values: CDR1 SQVTM, CDR2 ANQGSEA.